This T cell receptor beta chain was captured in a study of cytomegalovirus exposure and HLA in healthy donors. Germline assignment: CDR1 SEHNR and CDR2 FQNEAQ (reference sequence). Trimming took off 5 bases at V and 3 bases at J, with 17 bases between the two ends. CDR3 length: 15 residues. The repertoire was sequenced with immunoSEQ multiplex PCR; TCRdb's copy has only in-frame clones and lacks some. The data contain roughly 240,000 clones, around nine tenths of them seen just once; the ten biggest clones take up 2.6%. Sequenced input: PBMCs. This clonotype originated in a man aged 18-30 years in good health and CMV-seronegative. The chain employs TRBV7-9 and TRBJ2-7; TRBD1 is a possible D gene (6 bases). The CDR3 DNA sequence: TGTGCCAGCAGCCCCGCCCCCCAGGGGAGCTACGAGCAGTACTTC. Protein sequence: CASSPAPQGSYEQYF. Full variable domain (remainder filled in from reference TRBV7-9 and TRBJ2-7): DTGVSQNPRHKITKRGQNVTFRCDPISEHNRLYWYRQTLGQGPEFLTYFQNEAQLEKSRLLSDRFSAERPKGSFSTLEIQRTEQGDSAMYLCASSPAPQGSYEQYFGPGTRLTVT.